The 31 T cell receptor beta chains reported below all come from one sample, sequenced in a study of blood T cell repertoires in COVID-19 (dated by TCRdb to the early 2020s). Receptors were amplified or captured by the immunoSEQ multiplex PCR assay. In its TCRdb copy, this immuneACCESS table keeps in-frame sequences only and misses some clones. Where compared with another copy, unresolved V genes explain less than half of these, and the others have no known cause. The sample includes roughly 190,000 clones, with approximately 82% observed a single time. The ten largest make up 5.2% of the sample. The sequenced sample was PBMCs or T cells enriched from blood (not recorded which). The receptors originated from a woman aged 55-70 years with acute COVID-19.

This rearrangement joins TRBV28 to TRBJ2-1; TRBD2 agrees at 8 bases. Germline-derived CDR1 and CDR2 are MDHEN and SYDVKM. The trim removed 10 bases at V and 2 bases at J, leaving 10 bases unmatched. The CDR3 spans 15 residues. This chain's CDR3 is CATFGAGGTYNEQFF. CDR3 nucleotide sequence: TGTGCCACCTTCGGGGCGGGGGGAACCTACAATGAGCAGTTCTTC.

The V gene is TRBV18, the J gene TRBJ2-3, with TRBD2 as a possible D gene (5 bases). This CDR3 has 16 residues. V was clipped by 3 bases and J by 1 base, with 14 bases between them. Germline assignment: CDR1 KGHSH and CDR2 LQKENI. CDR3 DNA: TGTGCCAGCTCACCCCCCCGAGGGCGGGGCACAGATACGCAGTATTTT. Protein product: CASSPPRGRGTDTQYF.

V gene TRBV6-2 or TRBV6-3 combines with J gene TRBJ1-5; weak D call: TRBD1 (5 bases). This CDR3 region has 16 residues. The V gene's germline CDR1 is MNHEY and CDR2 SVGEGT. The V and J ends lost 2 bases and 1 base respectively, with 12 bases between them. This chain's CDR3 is CASSYGQGRSNQPQHF. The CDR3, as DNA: TGTGCCAGCAGTTACGGTCAGGGTCGGAGCAATCAGCCCCAGCATTTT.

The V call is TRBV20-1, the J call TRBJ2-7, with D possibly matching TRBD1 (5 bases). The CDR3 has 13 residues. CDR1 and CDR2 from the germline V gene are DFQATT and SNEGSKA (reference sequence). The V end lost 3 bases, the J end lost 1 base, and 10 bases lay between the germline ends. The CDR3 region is CSASEDTSYEQYF. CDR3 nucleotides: TGCAGTGCTAGTGAGGACACTTCCTACGAGCAGTACTTC.

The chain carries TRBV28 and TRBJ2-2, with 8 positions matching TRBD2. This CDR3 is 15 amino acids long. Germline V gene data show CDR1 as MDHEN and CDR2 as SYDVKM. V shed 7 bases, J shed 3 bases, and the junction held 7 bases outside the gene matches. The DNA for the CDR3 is TGTGCCAGCAAAGGGGGAGCGGGAGACACCGGGGAGCTGTTTTTT. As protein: CASKGGAGDTGELFF.

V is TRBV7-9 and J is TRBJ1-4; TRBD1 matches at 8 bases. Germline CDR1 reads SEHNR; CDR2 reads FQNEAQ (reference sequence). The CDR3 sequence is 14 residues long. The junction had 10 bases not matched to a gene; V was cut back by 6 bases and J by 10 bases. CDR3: CASRPQGALGKLFF. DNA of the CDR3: TGTGCCAGCAGACCTCAGGGGGCATTGGGAAAACTGTTTTTT.

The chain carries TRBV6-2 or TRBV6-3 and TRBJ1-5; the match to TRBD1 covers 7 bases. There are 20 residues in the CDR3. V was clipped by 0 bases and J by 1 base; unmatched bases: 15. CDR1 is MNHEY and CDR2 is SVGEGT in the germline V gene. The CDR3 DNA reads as TGTGCCAGCAGTTACTCGCAGGGGCTTGGTACAGGGGTAAGCAATCAGCCCCAGCATTTT. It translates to CASSYSQGLGTGVSNQPQHF.

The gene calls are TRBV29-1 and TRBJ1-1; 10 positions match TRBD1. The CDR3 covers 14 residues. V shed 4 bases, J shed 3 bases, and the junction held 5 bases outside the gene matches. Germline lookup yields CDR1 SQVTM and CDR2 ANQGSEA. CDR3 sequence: CSVGTGGEYTEAFF. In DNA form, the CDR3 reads TGCAGCGTTGGGACAGGGGGAGAGTACACTGAAGCTTTCTTT. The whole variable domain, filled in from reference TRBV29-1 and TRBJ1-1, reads SAVISQKPSRDICQRGTSLTIQCQVDSQVTMMFWYRQQPGQSLTLIATANQGSEATYESGFVIDKFPISRPNLTFSTLTVSNMSPEDSSIYLCSVGTGGEYTEAFFGQGTRLTVV.

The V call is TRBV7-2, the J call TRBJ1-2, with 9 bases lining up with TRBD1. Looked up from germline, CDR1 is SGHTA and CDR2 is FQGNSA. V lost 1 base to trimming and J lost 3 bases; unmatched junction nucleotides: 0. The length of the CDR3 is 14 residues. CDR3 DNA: TGTGCCAGCAGCTTAGGACAGGGGGACTATGGCTACACCTTC. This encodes CASSLGQGDYGYTF.

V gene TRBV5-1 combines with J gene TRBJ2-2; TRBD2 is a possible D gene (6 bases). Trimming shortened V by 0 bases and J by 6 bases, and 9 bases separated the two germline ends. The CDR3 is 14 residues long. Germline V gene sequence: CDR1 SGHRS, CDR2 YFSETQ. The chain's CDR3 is CASSLAERAGELFF. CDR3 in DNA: TGCGCCAGCAGCTTGGCCGAGCGGGCCGGGGAGCTGTTTTTT.

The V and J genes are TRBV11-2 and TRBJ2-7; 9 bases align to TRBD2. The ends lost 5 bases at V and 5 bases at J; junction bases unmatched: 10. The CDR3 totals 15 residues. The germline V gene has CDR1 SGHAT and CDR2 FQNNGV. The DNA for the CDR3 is TGTGCCAGCAGCCCGCCGGGACTAGCTCCCCACGAGCAGTACTTC. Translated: CASSPPGLAPHEQYF. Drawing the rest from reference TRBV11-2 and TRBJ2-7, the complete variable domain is EAGVAQSPRYKIIEKRQSVAFWCNPISGHATLYWYQQILGQGPKLLIQFQNNGVVDDSQLPKDRFSAERLKGVDSTLKIQPAKLEDSAVYLCASSPPGLAPHEQYFGPGTRLTVT.

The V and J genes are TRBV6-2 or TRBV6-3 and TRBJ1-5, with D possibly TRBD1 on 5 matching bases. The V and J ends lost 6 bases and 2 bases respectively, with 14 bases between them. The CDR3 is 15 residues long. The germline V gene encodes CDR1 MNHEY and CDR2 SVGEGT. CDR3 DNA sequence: TGTGCCAGCAGCCCAGCAGGGTTCGGCAATCAGCCCCAGCATTTT. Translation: CASSPAGFGNQPQHF.

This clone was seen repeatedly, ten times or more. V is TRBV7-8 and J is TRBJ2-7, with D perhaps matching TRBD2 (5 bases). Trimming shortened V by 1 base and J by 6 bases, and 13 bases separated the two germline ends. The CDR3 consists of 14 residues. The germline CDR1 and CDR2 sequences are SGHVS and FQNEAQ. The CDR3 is CASSLELRVGEQYF. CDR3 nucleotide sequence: TGTGCCAGCAGCTTAGAGTTGAGGGTTGGCGAGCAGTACTTC. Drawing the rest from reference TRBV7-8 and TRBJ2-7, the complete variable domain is GAGVSQSPRYKVAKRGQDVALRCDPISGHVSLFWYQQALGQGPEFLTYFQNEAQLDKSGLPSDRFFAERPEGSVSTLKIQRTQQEDSAVYLCASSLELRVGEQYFGPGTRLTVT.

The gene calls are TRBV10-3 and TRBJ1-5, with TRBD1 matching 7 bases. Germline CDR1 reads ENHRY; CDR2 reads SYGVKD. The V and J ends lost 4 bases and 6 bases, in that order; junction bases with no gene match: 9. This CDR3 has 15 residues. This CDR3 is CAISVLGQESQPQHF. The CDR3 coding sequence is TGTGCCATCAGTGTCCTCGGACAGGAAAGTCAGCCCCAGCATTTT.

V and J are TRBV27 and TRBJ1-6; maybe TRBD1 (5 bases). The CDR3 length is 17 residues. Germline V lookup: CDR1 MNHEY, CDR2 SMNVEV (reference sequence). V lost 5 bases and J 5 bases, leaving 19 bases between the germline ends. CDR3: CASSAGLSLRNNSPLHF. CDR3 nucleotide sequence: TGTGCCAGCAGTGCGGGACTCTCGCTAAGGAATAATTCACCCCTCCACTTT.

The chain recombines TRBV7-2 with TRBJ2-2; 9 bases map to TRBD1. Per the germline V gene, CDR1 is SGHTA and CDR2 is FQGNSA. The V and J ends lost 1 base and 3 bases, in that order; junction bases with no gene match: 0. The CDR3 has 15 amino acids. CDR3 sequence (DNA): TGTGCCAGCAGCTTAGGGGACAGGGACACCGGGGAGCTGTTTTTT. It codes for CASSLGDRDTGELFF. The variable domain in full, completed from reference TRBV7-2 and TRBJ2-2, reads GAGVSQSPSNKVTEKGKDVELRCDPISGHTALYWYRQSLGQGLEFLIYFQGNSAPDKSGLPSDRFSAERTGGSVSTLTIQRTQQEDSAVYLCASSLGDRDTGELFFGEGSRLTVL.

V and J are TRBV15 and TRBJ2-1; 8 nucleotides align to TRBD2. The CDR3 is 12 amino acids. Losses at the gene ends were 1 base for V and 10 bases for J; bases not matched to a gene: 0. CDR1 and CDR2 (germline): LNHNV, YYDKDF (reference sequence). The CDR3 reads CATSRAGGEQFF. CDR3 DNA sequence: TGTGCCACCAGCAGAGCGGGGGGGGAGCAGTTCTTC.

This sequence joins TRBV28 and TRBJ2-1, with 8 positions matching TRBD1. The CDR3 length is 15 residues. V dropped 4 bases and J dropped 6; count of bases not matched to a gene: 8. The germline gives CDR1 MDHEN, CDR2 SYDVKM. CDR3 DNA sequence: TGTGCCAGCAGTTCGGTAAGGACAGGGTTCAATGAGCAGTTCTTC. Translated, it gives CASSSVRTGFNEQFF.

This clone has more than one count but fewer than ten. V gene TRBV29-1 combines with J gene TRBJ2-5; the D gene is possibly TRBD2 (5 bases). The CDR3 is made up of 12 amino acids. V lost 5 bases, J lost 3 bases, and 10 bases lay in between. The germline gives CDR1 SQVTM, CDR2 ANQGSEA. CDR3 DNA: TGCAGCGTTCTCGGACTGAAAGAGACCCAGTACTTC. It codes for CSVLGLKETQYF.

As DNA, the CDR3 is TGTGCCAGCATCCCGGGACTAGCGGGAGGTACGCAGTATTTT. Translated: CASIPGLAGGTQYF. The chain couples TRBV27 to TRBJ2-3; 15 nucleotides match TRBD2. The CDR3 is 14 residues long. Trimming at V came to 7 bases and at J to 8 bases, leaving 4 bases not matched to a gene. Germline CDR1 and CDR2: MNHEY and SMNVEV (reference sequence).

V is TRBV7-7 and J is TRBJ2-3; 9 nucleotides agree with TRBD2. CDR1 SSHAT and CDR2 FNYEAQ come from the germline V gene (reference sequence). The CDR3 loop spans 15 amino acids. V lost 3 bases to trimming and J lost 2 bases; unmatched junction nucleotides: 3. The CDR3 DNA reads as TGTGCCAGCAGCTTTAGCGGGGGTACCACAGATACGCAGTATTTT. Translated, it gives CASSFSGGTTDTQYF.

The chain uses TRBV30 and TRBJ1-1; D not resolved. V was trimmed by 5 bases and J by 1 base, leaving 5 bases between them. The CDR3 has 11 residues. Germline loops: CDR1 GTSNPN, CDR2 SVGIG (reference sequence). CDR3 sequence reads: CAWGQNTEAFF. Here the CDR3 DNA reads TGTGCCTGGGGGCAGAACACTGAAGCTTTCTTT.

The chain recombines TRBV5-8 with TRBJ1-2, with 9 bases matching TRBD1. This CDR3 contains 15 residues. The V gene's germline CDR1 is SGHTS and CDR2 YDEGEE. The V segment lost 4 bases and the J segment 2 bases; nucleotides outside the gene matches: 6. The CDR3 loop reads CASSLPGQGNYGYTF. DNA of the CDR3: TGTGCCAGCAGCCTACCGGGACAGGGCAACTATGGCTACACCTTC.

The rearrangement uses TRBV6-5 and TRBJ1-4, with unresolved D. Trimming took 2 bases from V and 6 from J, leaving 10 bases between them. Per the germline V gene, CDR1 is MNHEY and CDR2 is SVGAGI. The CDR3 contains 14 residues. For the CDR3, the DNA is TGTGCCAGCAGTTACCTTTCTGCGGATGAAAAACTGTTTTTT. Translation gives CASSYLSADEKLFF.

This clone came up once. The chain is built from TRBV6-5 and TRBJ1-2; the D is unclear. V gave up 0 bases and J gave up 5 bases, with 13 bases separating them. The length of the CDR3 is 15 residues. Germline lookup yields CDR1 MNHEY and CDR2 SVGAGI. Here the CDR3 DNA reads TGTGCCAGCAGTTACTCGAACGCGGGTGCTTATGGCTACACCTTC. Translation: CASSYSNAGAYGYTF.

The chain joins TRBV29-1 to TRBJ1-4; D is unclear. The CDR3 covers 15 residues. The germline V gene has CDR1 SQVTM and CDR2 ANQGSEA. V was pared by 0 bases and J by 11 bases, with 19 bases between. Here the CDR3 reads CSVEDPGQDFGKLFF. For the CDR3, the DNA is TGCAGCGTTGAAGATCCCGGCCAGGACTTTGGGAAACTGTTTTTT. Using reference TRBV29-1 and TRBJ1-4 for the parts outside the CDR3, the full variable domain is SAVISQKPSRDICQRGTSLTIQCQVDSQVTMMFWYRQQPGQSLTLIATANQGSEATYESGFVIDKFPISRPNLTFSTLTVSNMSPEDSSIYLCSVEDPGQDFGKLFFGSGTQLSVL.

The CDR3 DNA is TGTGCCAGCAGCTTAGAGGGACTACCATTCACAGATACGCAGTATTTT. Translating gives CASSLEGLPFTDTQYF. The J gene is TRBJ2-3, the V gene TRBV11-2; TRBD2 matches 7 bases. Germline CDR1 reads SGHAT; CDR2 reads FQNNGV. V lost 0 bases, J lost 2 bases, and 5 bases stayed unmatched. The CDR3 covers 16 residues.

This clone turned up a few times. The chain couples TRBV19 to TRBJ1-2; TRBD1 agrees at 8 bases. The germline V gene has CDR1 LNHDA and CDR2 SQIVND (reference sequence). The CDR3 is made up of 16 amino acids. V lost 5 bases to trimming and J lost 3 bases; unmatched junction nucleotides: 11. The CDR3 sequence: CASSAWNRGSDYGYTF. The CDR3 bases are TGTGCCAGTAGTGCATGGAACAGGGGGAGTGACTATGGCTACACCTTC.

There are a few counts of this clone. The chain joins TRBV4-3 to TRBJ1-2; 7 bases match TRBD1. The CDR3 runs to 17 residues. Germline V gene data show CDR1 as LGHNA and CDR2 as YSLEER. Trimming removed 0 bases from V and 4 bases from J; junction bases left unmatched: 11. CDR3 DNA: TGCGCCAGCAGCCAAGATAATAGCGGGACAGCGTTCTATGGCTACACCTTC. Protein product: CASSQDNSGTAFYGYTF.

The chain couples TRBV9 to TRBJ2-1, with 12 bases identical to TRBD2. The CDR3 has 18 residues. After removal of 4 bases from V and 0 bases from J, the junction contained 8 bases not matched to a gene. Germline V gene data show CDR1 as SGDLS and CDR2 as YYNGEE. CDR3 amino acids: CASSLGLAGPPSYNEQFF. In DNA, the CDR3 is TGTGCCAGCAGCCTTGGACTAGCGGGGCCCCCCTCCTACAATGAGCAGTTCTTC.

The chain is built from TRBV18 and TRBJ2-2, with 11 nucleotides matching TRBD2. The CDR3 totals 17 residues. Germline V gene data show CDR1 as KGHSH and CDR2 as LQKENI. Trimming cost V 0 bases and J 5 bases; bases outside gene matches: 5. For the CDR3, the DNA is TGTGCCAGCTCACCACCCGGACTAGCGGGTATTACCGGGGAGCTGTTTTTT. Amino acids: CASSPPGLAGITGELFF.